Each of the 15 T cell receptor beta chains below was sequenced from the same sample in a study of siplizumab effects on memory and regulatory T cells. Only in-frame clones appear in the TCRdb table, and some are missing; sequencing was by immunoSEQ multiplex PCR. Among about 50,000 clones, roughly 87% were seen once, and the ten largest hold about 0.35%. Sequencing was carried out using naive CD8+ T cells sorted from blood. These receptors all stem from a human donor in good health.

This chain joins TRBV6-1 and TRBJ2-3; TRBD2 aligns across 7 bases. Germline CDR1 and CDR2: MNHNS and SASEGT. The CDR3 consists of 15 residues. The J segment lost 5 bases and the V segment lost 2 bases, leaving 7 bases of the junction unmatched. DNA for the CDR3: TGTGCCAGCAGTGAACATGCTGGGAGGGTAGATACGCAGTATTTT. This codes for CASSEHAGRVDTQYF.

V usage is TRBV7-6 and J usage is TRBJ1-5; weak D call: TRBD1 (5 bases). Germline V gives CDR1 SGHVS, CDR2 FNYEAQ. The V end lost 5 bases, the J end lost 0 bases, and 8 bases lay between the germline ends. The CDR3 consists of 14 residues. CDR3 DNA sequence: TGTGCCAGCAGCAGCAGGGATAGCAATCAGCCCCAGCATTTT. Translation: CASSSRDSNQPQHF.

The chain combines TRBV10-2 with TRBJ2-1, with D possibly matching TRBD2 (5 bases). This CDR3 comprises 17 residues. Germline CDR1 and CDR2: WSHSY and SAAADI. The V end lost 0 bases, the J end lost 0 bases, and 12 bases lay between the germline ends. The CDR3, as DNA: TGCGCCAGCAGTGAGTCCAAGCGGCACAGCTCCTACAATGAGCAGTTCTTC. Its translation is CASSESKRHSSYNEQFF.

V is TRBV4-2 and J is TRBJ2-3; TRBD1 is a possible D gene (7 bases). Trimming stripped 1 base from V and 0 bases from J, with 11 bases between. The CDR3 consists of 16 residues. The V gene's germline CDR1 is LGHNA and CDR2 YNFKEQ. CDR3 nucleotide sequence: TGTGCCAGCAGCCAAGGGCGGGACAGCAGCACAGATACGCAGTATTTT. Its translation: CASSQGRDSSTDTQYF.

The genes are TRBV5-1 and TRBJ2-7; the D gene is possibly TRBD1 (6 bases). Germline V gene lookup returns CDR1 SGHRS and CDR2 YFSETQ. This CDR3 region has 11 residues. Trimming left V 4 bases short and J 7 bases short, with 9 bases between. The CDR3 spells CASSVGTEQYF. CDR3 DNA sequence: TGCGCCAGCAGCGTTGGGACAGAGCAGTACTTC.

This clone is a singleton in its sample. This chain connects TRBV27 to TRBJ1-3, with unresolved D. This CDR3 is 15 amino acids long. V was trimmed by 6 bases and J by 3 bases, leaving 15 bases between them. Germline values: CDR1 MNHEY, CDR2 SMNVEV (reference sequence). CDR3 nucleotide sequence: TGTGCCAGCAGCCAGACCCTCGGCCTTGGAAACACCATATATTTT. This gives the protein CASSQTLGLGNTIYF.

This rearrangement joins TRBV7-9 to TRBJ2-5; TRBD2 matches 10 bases. The CDR3 loop spans 17 amino acids. Germline V CDR1 and CDR2: SEHNR, FQNEAQ (reference sequence). Trimming cost V 2 bases and J 5 bases; bases outside gene matches: 11. CDR3 protein: CASSLYPFLAGVETQYF. The CDR3 DNA sequence: TGTGCCAGCAGCTTATACCCGTTTCTAGCGGGGGTGGAGACCCAGTACTTC.

The V call is TRBV5-1, the J call TRBJ2-1, with TRBD1 identical over 10 bases. Germline V gene lookup returns CDR1 SGHRS and CDR2 YFSETQ. The CDR3 runs to 18 residues. V was clipped by 8 bases and J by 0 bases; unmatched bases: 14. CDR3 in amino acids: CASRTGGYPESSYNEQFF. As DNA, the CDR3 is TGCGCCAGTCGGACAGGGGGATACCCAGAGAGCTCCTACAATGAGCAGTTCTTC.

This clone came up a few times. The rearrangement joins TRBV29-1 to TRBJ1-1, with D perhaps TRBD1 (6 bases). CDR1 is SQVTM and CDR2 is ANQGSEA in the germline V gene. Trimming cost V 5 bases and J 8 bases, with 15 bases left between them. This CDR3 comprises 12 residues. Here the CDR3 DNA reads TGCAGCGTTCAATCCCCCAGGGGCGAAGCTTTCTTT. This sequence encodes CSVQSPRGEAFF.

The chain uses TRBV19 and TRBJ2-7; TRBD1 aligns across 8 bases. The CDR3 runs 12 residues. V trimming: 8 bases; J trimming: 3 bases; junction bases outside the gene matches: 3. CDR1 and CDR2 from the germline V gene are LNHDA and SQIVND (reference sequence). Here the CDR3 reads CASQGAGYEQYF. Written as DNA, the CDR3 is TGTGCCAGTCAGGGGGCGGGCTACGAGCAGTACTTC.

This clone showed up just a few times. The V gene is TRBV19, the J gene TRBJ1-1, with unresolved D. The CDR3 covers 13 residues. Germline V gene data show CDR1 as LNHDA and CDR2 as SQIVND (reference sequence). Trimming left V 1 base short and J 1 base short, with 4 bases between. This CDR3 is CASSIATNTEAFF. Here the CDR3 DNA reads TGTGCCAGTAGTATAGCCACGAACACTGAAGCTTTCTTT.

This clone was counted a single time. The V and J genes are TRBV4-1 and TRBJ2-2; 8 nucleotides align to TRBD1. V lost 2 bases and J lost 6; bases outside the gene matches: 2. From germline, CDR1 is MGHRA and CDR2 YSYEKL. CDR3 length: 14 amino acids. CDR3 residues: CASSQQGAPGELFF. Written as DNA, the CDR3 is TGCGCCAGCAGCCAACAGGGGGCCCCCGGGGAGCTGTTTTTT.

The chain has TRBV6-1 and TRBJ1-5; 10 bases line up with TRBD1. Trimming took 2 bases from V and 8 from J; bases not matched to a gene: 6. This CDR3 contains 15 residues. CDR1 and CDR2 from the germline V gene are MNHNS and SASEGT. CDR3 DNA sequence: TGTGCCAGCAGTGAACCGACAGGGGGCAGGGAGCCCCAGCATTTT. Its protein product is CASSEPTGGREPQHF.

V and J are TRBV5-8 and TRBJ2-1; 7 bases align to TRBD2. CDR3 length equals 14 residues. J was trimmed by 9 bases and V by 3 bases; bases with no gene match: 9. Germline loops: CDR1 SGHTS, CDR2 YDEGEE. The CDR3 is CASSWGLQWAEQFF. Here the CDR3 DNA reads TGTGCCAGCAGCTGGGGACTACAATGGGCTGAGCAGTTCTTC.

The J gene is TRBJ2-3, the V gene TRBV11-3; possible D gene TRBD2, 5 bases. The V and J ends lost 0 bases and 3 bases respectively, with 16 bases between them. This CDR3 has 17 amino acids. Germline lookup yields CDR1 SGHNT and CDR2 YENEEA. The CDR3 sequence: CASSLDPPSGGTDTQYF. The CDR3 nucleotides read TGTGCCAGCAGCTTAGACCCCCCCAGTGGCGGGACAGATACGCAGTATTTT.